The 26 T cell receptor beta chains presented below share a single source sample, sequenced in a study of T cell responses to AZD1222 COVID-19 vaccine. Using immunoSEQ multiplex PCR, the repertoire was profiled, and TCRdb retains in-frame clones only, with some absent. The sample records under 150,000 clones, approximately 88% being singletons. Sequenced material: peripheral blood, taken on day 0 of AZD1222 vaccination. The receptor set was obtained from an adult in good health.

This chain uses TRBV6-2 or TRBV6-3 with TRBJ1-2; D is undetermined. The germline V gene encodes CDR1 MNHEY and CDR2 SVGEGT. Between the trimmed V and J ends, which lost 6 bases and 0 bases, there was a span of 11 bases. The CDR3 is 14 amino acids. CDR3 region: CASSDGPANYGYTF. CDR3 in DNA: TGTGCCAGCAGCGACGGACCAGCTAACTATGGCTACACCTTC.

This clone was seen just once. The chain uses TRBV14 and TRBJ2-5, with 11 bases that match TRBD2. The CDR3 runs 16 residues. CDR1 and CDR2 (germline): SGHDN, FVKESK. V was pared by 4 bases and J by 0 bases, with 4 bases of the junction left unmatched. This chain's CDR3 is CASSPLAGDYQETQYF. In nucleotides, the CDR3 is TGTGCCAGCAGCCCACTAGCGGGGGACTACCAAGAGACCCAGTACTTC.

This sequence joins TRBV7-8 and TRBJ1-1; D is undetermined. The V and J ends lost 0 bases and 1 base respectively, with 9 bases between them. The CDR3 length is 15 residues. The germline V gene has CDR1 SGHVS and CDR2 FQNEAQ. The CDR3 is CASSLAPAGNTEAFF. The CDR3 bases are TGTGCCAGCAGCTTAGCCCCCGCAGGGAACACTGAAGCTTTCTTT.

Written as DNA, the CDR3 is TGCGCCAGCAGCTTGTCCTACACAAGCTCCTACAATGAGCAGTTCTTC. It is translated as CASSLSYTSSYNEQFF. V and J are TRBV5-1 and TRBJ2-1; D is unclear. Germline V CDR1 and CDR2: SGHRS, YFSETQ. Trimming pared 1 base from V and 0 bases from J, leaving 11 bases between. The CDR3 spans 16 residues.

The CDR3 sequence: CASSQDRALKSYEQYF. Here the CDR3 DNA reads TGTGCCAGCAGCCAAGATCGCGCCCTAAAGAGCTACGAGCAGTACTTC. The chain has TRBV4-2 and TRBJ2-7; D unclear. The germline CDR1 and CDR2 sequences are LGHNA and YNFKEQ. The CDR3 runs 16 residues. V dropped 0 bases and J dropped 3 bases, with 15 bases sitting between them.

The genes are TRBV2 and TRBJ1-2, with D tentatively TRBD1 (6 bases). Trimming took 11 bases from V and 8 from J, leaving 21 bases between them. This CDR3 contains 13 residues. Germline CDR1 is SNHLY and CDR2 is FYNNEI. CDR3 in DNA: TGTGCCGCCCGGGGGGGGGCAATAGAGGGCTACACCTTC. This codes for CAARGGAIEGYTF.

The chain employs TRBV7-8 and TRBJ2-3, with D unresolved. The CDR3 runs to 13 residues. The germline V and J ends were trimmed by 3 bases and 2 bases, with 6 bases remaining between them. The germline CDR1 and CDR2 sequences are SGHVS and FQNEAQ. The CDR3 here is CASSFAVTDTQYF. The CDR3 region has the DNA TGTGCCAGCAGCTTTGCAGTCACAGATACGCAGTATTTT.

The chain uses TRBV7-3 and TRBJ2-7; 7 bases align to TRBD1. Germline CDR1 SGHTA, CDR2 FQGTGA. V shed 5 bases, J shed 7 bases, and the junction held 14 bases outside the gene matches. CDR3 size: 15 residues. The CDR3 loop reads CASSPGTVFIWEQYF. For the CDR3, the DNA is TGTGCCAGCAGCCCCGGGACAGTGTTTATTTGGGAGCAGTACTTC.

The chain links TRBV5-1 to TRBJ1-2, with D perhaps matching TRBD1 (6 bases). V gave up 0 bases and J gave up 8 bases, with 17 bases separating them. Germline V lookup: CDR1 SGHRS, CDR2 YFSETQ. The CDR3 spans 15 residues. The chain's CDR3 is CASSLDPGAPGGYTF. CDR3 bases: TGCGCCAGCAGCTTGGATCCAGGGGCGCCGGGCGGCTACACCTTC. Looking up the rest from reference TRBV5-1 and TRBJ1-2 gives the full variable domain: KAGVTQTPRYLIKTRGQQVTLSCSPISGHRSVSWYQQTPGQGLQFLFEYFSETQRNKGNFPGRFSGRQFSNSRSEMNVSTLELGDSALYLCASSLDPGAPGGYTFGSGTRLTVV.

The chain is built from TRBV12-3 or TRBV12-4 and TRBJ2-7, with 9 bases fitting TRBD1. The CDR3 extends over 13 amino acids. V lost 6 bases and J lost 6; bases outside the gene matches: 6. The CDR3 sequence is CASRKQGASEQYF. The DNA for the CDR3 is TGTGCCAGCAGGAAACAGGGGGCTAGCGAGCAGTACTTC.

The J gene is TRBJ1-3, the V gene TRBV10-3; a possible D gene is TRBD1 (6 bases). Deletions cut 6 bases from V and 2 bases from J, with 14 bases between. This CDR3 contains 15 residues. Germline V gives CDR1 ENHRY, CDR2 SYGVKD. CDR3: CAIRPGQLPGNTIYF. In DNA form, the CDR3 reads TGTGCCATCAGGCCGGGACAATTACCTGGAAACACCATATATTTT.

The gene calls are TRBV6-5 and TRBJ2-1; D might be TRBD2 (6 bases). Trimming left V 10 bases short and J 8 bases short, with 18 bases between. The CDR3 consists of 13 residues. Germline lookup yields CDR1 MNHEY and CDR2 SVGAGI. The CDR3 spells CAIGRRERDEQFF. CDR3 DNA: TGTGCCATCGGAAGGAGGGAGAGGGATGAGCAGTTCTTC.

This clone was seen a single time. Lacking the conserved final phenylalanine or tryptophan, this CDR3 likely reflects a read error. The limits of the CDR3 on the DNA are not certain, so only TCRdb's listed CDR3 is given. This chain uses TRBV20-1 with TRBJ1-2. Germline loops: CDR1 DFQATT, CDR2 SNEGSKA (reference sequence). The CDR3 has 8 amino acids, counting both end residues. CDR3 protein: CNATPGLR.

V usage is TRBV19 and J usage is TRBJ1-2; D is ambiguous. CDR1 is LNHDA and CDR2 is SQIVND in the germline V gene (reference sequence). This CDR3 region has 16 residues. Trimming pared 2 bases from V and 3 bases from J, leaving 16 bases between. The CDR3 nucleotides are TGTGCCAGTAGTATACGGGATCCCACCCTTGACTATGGCTACACCTTC. It is translated as CASSIRDPTLDYGYTF.

The chain has TRBV19 and TRBJ1-2; D is perhaps TRBD1 (5 bases). The V end lost 0 bases, the J end lost 2 bases, and 7 bases lay between the germline ends. The CDR3 is 14 amino acids. Germline V gene sequence: CDR1 LNHDA, CDR2 SQIVND (reference sequence). As DNA, the CDR3 is TGTGCCAGTAGTATAGAAGCAGGGAACTATGGCTACACCTTC. It encodes CASSIEAGNYGYTF.

The rearrangement uses TRBV5-6 and TRBJ1-1; D is perhaps TRBD1 (5 bases). The CDR3 is 13 residues long. CDR1 SGHDT and CDR2 YYEEEE come from the germline V gene. Trimming cost V 1 base and J 6 bases, with 10 bases left between them. CDR3 sequence (DNA): TGTGCCAGCAGCTTGCGGGGCTGGTCTGAAGCTTTCTTT. Residues: CASSLRGWSEAFF.

This sequence joins TRBV7-9 and TRBJ1-3, with a tentative D call TRBD1 (6 bases). Trimming left V 0 bases short and J 2 bases short, with 11 bases between. Germline V gene sequence: CDR1 SEHNR, CDR2 FQNEAQ (reference sequence). The CDR3 runs 16 residues. CDR3 DNA: TGTGCCAGCAGCTTAGCGGGGGCAGGGCCTGGAAACACCATATATTTT. This gives the protein CASSLAGAGPGNTIYF.

V is TRBV7-9 and J is TRBJ2-5; the D is unclear. Germline CDR1 SEHNR, CDR2 FQNEAQ (reference sequence). The CDR3 covers 16 residues. Trimming took 5 bases from V and 3 from J, leaving 19 bases between them. Here the CDR3 DNA reads TGTGCCAGCAGCGCTTGGACGCCAACCCAAGAAGAGACCCAGTACTTC. This translates into CASSAWTPTQEETQYF.

This sequence joins TRBV12-3 or TRBV12-4 and TRBJ1-5; D gene unclear. This CDR3 is 13 amino acids long. The V gene lost 8 bases and the J gene lost 0 bases, with 8 bases spanning the gap. CDR3 sequence: CASQESSNQPQHF. The DNA for the CDR3 is TGTGCCAGCCAGGAGTCTAGCAATCAGCCCCAGCATTTT.

This clone came up a few times. The chain carries TRBV9 and TRBJ1-5, with a weak D call TRBD1 (5 bases). V was shortened by 0 bases and J by 7 bases, with 11 bases between the two germline ends. The CDR3 has 14 amino acids. Looked up from germline, CDR1 is SGDLS and CDR2 is YYNGEE. The CDR3 protein is CASSVGGQGQPQHF. The DNA for the CDR3 is TGTGCCAGCAGCGTAGGAGGACAAGGGCAGCCCCAGCATTTT.

The chain recombines TRBV7-3 with TRBJ2-5; D is possibly TRBD2 (5 bases). This CDR3 has 14 residues. Germline V gives CDR1 SGHTA, CDR2 FQGTGA. The V and J ends lost 5 bases and 4 bases respectively, with 14 bases between them. The CDR3 spells CASSPFGRGETQYF. CDR3 DNA sequence: TGTGCCAGCAGCCCGTTCGGCCGGGGAGAGACCCAGTACTTC.

The chain couples TRBV28 to TRBJ2-7; 10 bases are shared with TRBD2. V lost 6 bases, J lost 2 bases, and 10 bases stayed unmatched. Germline V CDR1 and CDR2: MDHEN, SYDVKM. The CDR3 is made up of 16 amino acids. Here the CDR3 reads CASSPETLAGAYEQYF. The CDR3, as DNA: TGTGCCAGCAGCCCGGAGACCCTAGCGGGGGCCTACGAGCAGTACTTC.

This sequence joins TRBV5-1 and TRBJ2-7, with 7 bases aligning to TRBD1. The CDR3 has 14 residues. Germline trimming cut 7 bases from V and 1 base from J; bases unmatched to any gene: 8. From germline, CDR1 is SGHRS and CDR2 YFSETQ. The CDR3 region is CASGPGGQSYEQYF. The CDR3 DNA sequence: TGCGCCAGCGGTCCAGGGGGACAGTCCTACGAGCAGTACTTC.

CDR3 region: CASSPSGGVDEQYF. Here the CDR3 DNA reads TGTGCCAGCAGTCCTTCAGGGGGCGTAGACGAGCAGTACTTC. The rearrangement links TRBV2 to TRBJ2-7; 8 positions agree with TRBD1. CDR3 length: 14 amino acids. Unmatched junction bases numbered 8, after V lost 5 bases and J lost 5 bases. The germline CDR1 and CDR2 sequences are SNHLY and FYNNEI.

This chain joins TRBV10-3 and TRBJ1-2, with D perhaps matching TRBD1 (5 bases). Germline loops: CDR1 ENHRY, CDR2 SYGVKD. CDR3 length equals 14 residues. V lost 6 bases, J lost 1 base, and 12 bases lay in between. CDR3 DNA: TGTGCCATCAGCCGGGACGCCAATAACTATGGCTACACCTTC. Translation: CAISRDANNYGYTF.

This clone appeared a few times. This rearrangement joins TRBV24-1 to TRBJ1-3; D is unresolved. The V and J ends lost 0 bases and 0 bases respectively, with 14 bases between them. CDR1 and CDR2 from the germline V gene are KGHDR and SFDVKD. This CDR3 comprises 18 residues. The CDR3 region is CATSDLRRQASSGNTIYF. CDR3 nucleotide sequence: TGTGCCACCAGTGATTTGCGGCGGCAAGCAAGCTCTGGAAACACCATATATTTT.